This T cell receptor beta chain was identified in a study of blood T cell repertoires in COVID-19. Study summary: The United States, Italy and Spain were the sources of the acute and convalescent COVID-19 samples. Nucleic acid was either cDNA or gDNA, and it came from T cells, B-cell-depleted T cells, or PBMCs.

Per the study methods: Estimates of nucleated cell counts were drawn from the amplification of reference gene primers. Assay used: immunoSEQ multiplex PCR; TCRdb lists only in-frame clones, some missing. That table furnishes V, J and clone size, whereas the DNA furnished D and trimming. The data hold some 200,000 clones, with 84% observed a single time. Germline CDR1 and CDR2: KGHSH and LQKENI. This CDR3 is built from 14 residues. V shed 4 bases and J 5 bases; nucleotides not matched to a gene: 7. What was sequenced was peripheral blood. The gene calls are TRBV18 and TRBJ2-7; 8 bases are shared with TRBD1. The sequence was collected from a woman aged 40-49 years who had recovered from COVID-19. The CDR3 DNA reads TGTGCCAGCTCACGCGGACAGGGAATAAACGAGCAGTACTTC. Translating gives CASSRGQGINEQYF.